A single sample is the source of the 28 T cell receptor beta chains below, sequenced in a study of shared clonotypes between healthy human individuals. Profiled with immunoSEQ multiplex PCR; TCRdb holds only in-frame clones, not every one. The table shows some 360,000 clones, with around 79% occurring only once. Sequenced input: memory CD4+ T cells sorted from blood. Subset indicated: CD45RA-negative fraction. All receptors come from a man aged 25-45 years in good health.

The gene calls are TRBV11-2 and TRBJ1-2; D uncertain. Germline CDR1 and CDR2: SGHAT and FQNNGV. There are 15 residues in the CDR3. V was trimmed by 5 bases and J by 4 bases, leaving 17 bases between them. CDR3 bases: TGTGCCAGCAGCAATTCGGACGGGGTAGGCTATGGCTACACCTTC. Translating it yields CASSNSDGVGYGYTF.

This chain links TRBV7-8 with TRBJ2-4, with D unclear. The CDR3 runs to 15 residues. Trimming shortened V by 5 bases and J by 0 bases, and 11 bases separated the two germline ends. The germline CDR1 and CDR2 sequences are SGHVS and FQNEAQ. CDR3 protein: CASSDGRLAKNIQYF. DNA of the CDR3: TGTGCCAGCAGCGACGGACGACTAGCCAAAAACATTCAGTACTTC.

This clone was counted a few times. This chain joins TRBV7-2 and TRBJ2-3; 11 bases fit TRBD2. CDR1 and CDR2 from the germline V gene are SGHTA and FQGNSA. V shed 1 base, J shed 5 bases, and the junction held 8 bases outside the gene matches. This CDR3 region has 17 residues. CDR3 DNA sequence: TGTGCCAGCAGCTTAGAGACTAGCGGGACCGTCCGAGATACGCAGTATTTT. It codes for CASSLETSGTVRDTQYF.

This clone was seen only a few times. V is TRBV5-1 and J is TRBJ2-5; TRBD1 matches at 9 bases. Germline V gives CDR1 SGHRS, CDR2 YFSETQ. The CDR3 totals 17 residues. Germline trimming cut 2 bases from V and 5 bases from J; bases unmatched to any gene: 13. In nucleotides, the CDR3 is TGCGCCAGCAGCTTTACCGCAACTAGCACAGGGGGCGAGACCCAGTACTTC. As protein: CASSFTATSTGGETQYF.

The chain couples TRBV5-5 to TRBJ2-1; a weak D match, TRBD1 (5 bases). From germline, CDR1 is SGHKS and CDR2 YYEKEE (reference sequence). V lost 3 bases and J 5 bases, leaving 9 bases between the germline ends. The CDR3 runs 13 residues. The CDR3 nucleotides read TGTGCCAGCAGCTCCCAGGGTAACAATGAGCAGTTCTTC. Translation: CASSSQGNNEQFF.

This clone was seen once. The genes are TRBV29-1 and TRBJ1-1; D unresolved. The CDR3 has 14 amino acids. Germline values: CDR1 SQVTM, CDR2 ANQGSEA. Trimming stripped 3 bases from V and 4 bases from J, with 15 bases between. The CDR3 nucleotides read TGCAGCGTTGAGGGTCTAGGCTGGAGCACTGAAGCTTTCTTT. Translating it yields CSVEGLGWSTEAFF.

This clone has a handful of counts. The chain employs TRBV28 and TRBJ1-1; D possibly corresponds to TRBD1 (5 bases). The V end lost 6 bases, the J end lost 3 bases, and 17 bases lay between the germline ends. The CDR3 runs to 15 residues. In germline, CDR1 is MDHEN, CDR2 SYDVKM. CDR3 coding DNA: TGTGCCAGCAGAGAACATACAGGTTTTTACACTGAAGCTTTCTTT. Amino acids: CASREHTGFYTEAFF.

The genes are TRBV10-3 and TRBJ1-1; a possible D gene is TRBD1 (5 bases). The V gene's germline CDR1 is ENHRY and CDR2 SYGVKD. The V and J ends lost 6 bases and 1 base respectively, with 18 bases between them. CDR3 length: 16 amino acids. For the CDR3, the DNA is TGTGCCATCAGGGATCCCAGAGGGGAGACGAACACTGAAGCTTTCTTT. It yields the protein CAIRDPRGETNTEAFF.

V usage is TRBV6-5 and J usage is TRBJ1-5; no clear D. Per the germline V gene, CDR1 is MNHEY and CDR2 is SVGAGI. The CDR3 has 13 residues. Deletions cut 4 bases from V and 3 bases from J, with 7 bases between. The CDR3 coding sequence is TGTGCCAGCAGTTCTACAGTCAATCAGCCCCAGCATTTT. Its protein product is CASSSTVNQPQHF.

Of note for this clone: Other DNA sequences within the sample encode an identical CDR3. CDR3 sequence: CSVGTSGTGELFF. Here the CDR3 DNA reads TGCAGCGTTGGGACTAGCGGTACCGGGGAGCTGTTTTTT. The V gene is TRBV29-1, the J gene TRBJ2-2; 10 bases match TRBD2. The V and J ends lost 4 bases and 5 bases, in that order; junction bases with no gene match: 1. CDR3 size: 13 residues. The germline gives CDR1 SQVTM, CDR2 ANQGSEA.

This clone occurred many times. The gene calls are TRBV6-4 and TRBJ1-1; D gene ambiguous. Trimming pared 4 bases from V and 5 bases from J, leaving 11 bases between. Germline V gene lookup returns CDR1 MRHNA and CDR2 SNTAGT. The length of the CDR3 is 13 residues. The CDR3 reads CASSAGSRTEAFF. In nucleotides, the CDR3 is TGTGCCAGCAGTGCGGGGTCGCGTACTGAAGCTTTCTTT.

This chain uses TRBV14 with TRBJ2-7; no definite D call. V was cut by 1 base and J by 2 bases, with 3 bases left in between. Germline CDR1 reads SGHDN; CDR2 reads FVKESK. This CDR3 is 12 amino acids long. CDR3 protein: CASSQVTYEQYF. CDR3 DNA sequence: TGTGCCAGCAGCCAAGTTACCTACGAGCAGTACTTC. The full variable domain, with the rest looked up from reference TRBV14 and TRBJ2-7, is EAGVTQFPSHSVIEKGQTVTLRCDPISGHDNLYWYRRVMGKEIKFLLHFVKESKQDESGMPNNRFLAERTGGTYSTLKVQPAELEDSGVYFCASSQVTYEQYFGPGTRLTVT.

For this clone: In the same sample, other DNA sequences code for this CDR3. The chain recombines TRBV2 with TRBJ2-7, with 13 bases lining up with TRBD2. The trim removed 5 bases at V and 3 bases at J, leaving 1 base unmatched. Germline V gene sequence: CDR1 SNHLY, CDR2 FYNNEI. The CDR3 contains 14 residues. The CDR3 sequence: CASSRTSGSYEQYF. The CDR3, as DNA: TGTGCCAGCAGTCGGACTAGCGGGAGCTACGAGCAGTACTTC.

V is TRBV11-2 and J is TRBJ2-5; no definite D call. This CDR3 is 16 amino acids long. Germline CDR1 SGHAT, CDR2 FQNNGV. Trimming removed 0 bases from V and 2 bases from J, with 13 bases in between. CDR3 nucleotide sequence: TGTGCCAGCAGCTTAGAGACTTGGCGAGAACAAGAGACCCAGTACTTC. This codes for CASSLETWREQETQYF.

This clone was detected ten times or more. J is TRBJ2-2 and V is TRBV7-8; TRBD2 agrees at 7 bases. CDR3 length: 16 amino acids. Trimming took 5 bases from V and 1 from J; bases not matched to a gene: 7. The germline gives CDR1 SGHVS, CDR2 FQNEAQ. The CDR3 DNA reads TGTGCCAGCAGCCCGCGGGAGAGGGGGAACACCGGGGAGCTGTTTTTT. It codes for CASSPRERGNTGELFF.

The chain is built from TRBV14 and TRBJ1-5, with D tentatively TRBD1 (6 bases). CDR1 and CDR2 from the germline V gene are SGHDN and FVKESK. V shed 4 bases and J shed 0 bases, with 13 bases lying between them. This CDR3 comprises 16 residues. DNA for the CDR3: TGTGCCAGCAGCCTAGGGGGATCCAATAGCAATCAGCCCCAGCATTTT. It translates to CASSLGGSNSNQPQHF.

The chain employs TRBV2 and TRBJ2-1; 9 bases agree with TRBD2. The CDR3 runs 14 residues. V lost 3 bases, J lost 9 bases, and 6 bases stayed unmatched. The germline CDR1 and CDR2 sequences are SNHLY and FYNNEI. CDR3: CASSERAGGGEQFF. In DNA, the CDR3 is TGTGCCAGCAGTGAGCGAGCGGGAGGAGGTGAGCAGTTCTTC.

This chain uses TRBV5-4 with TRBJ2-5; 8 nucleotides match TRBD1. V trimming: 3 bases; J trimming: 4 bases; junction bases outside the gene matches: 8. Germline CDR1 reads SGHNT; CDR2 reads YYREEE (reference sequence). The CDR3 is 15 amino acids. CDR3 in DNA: TGTGCCAGCAGCTCCAGGACAGGGAGTGTAGAGACCCAGTACTTC. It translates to CASSSRTGSVETQYF.

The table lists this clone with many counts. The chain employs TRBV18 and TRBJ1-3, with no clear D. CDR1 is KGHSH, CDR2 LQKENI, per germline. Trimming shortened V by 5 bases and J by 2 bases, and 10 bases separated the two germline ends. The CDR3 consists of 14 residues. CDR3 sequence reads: CASSEGSAGNTIYF. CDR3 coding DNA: TGTGCCAGCTCAGAAGGGTCTGCTGGAAACACCATATATTTT.

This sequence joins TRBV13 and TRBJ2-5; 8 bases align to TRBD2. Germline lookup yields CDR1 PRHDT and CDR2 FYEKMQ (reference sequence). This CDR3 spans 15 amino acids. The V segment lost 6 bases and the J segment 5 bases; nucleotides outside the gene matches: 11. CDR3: CASSQGGGPQETQYF. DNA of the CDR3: TGTGCCAGCAGTCAGGGCGGGGGGCCGCAGGAGACCCAGTACTTC.

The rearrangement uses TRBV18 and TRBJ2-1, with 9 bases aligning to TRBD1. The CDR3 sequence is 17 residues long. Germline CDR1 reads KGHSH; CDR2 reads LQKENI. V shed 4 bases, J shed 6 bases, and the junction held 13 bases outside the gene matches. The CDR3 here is CASSHLPGTGFSNEQFF. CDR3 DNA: TGTGCCAGCTCACACCTACCCGGGACAGGGTTTTCCAATGAGCAGTTCTTC.

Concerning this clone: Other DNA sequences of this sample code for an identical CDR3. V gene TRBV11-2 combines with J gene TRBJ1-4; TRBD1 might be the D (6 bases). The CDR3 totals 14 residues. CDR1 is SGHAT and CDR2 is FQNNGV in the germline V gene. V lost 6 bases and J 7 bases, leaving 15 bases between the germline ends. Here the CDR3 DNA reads TGTGCCAGCAGTTTAAGAGGGGGTAGTGAAAAACTGTTTTTT. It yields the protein CASSLRGGSEKLFF.

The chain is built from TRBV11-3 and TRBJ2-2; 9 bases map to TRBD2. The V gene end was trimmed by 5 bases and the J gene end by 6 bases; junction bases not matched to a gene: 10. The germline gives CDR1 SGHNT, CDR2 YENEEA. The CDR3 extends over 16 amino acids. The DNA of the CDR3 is TGTGCCAGCAGCCGGAGCGGGGGGCGGGCTGCCGGGGAGCTGTTTTTT. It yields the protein CASSRSGGRAAGELFF. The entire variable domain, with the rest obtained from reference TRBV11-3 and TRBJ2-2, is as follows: EAGVVQSPRYKIIEKKQPVAFWCNPISGHNTLYWYLQNLGQGPELLIRYENEEAVDDSQLPKDRFSAERLKGVDSTLKIQPAELGDSAVYLCASSRSGGRAAGELFFGEGSRLTVL.

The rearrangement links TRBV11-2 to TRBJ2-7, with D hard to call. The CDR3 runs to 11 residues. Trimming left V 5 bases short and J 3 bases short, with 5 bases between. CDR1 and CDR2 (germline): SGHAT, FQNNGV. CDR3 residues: CASSRYYEQYF. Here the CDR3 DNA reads TGTGCCAGCAGCCGATACTACGAGCAGTACTTC.

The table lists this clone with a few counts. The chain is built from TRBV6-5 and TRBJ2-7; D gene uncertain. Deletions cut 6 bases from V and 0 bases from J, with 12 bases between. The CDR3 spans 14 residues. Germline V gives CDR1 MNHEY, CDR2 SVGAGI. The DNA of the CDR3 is TGTGCCAGCAGATTACGGTTTAGCTCCTACGAGCAGTACTTC. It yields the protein CASRLRFSSYEQYF.

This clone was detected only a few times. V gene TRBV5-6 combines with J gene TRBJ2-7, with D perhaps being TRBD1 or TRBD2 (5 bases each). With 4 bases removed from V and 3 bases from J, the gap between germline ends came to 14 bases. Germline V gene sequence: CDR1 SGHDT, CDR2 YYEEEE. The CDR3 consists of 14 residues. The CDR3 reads CASSPDSGYYEQYF. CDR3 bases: TGTGCCAGCAGCCCCGACAGCGGATACTACGAGCAGTACTTC.

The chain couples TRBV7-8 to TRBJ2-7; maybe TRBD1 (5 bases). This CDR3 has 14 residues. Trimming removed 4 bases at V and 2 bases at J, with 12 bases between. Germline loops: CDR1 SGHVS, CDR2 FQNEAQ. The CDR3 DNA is TGTGCCAGCAGCTCCCCCGACAGCCCCTACGAGCAGTACTTC. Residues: CASSSPDSPYEQYF.

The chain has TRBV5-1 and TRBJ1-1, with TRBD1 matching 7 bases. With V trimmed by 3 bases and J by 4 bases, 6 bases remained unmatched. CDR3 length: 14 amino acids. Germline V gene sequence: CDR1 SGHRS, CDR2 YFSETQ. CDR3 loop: CASSSSGGSTEAFF. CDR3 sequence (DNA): TGCGCCAGCAGCTCCTCAGGGGGAAGCACTGAAGCTTTCTTT.